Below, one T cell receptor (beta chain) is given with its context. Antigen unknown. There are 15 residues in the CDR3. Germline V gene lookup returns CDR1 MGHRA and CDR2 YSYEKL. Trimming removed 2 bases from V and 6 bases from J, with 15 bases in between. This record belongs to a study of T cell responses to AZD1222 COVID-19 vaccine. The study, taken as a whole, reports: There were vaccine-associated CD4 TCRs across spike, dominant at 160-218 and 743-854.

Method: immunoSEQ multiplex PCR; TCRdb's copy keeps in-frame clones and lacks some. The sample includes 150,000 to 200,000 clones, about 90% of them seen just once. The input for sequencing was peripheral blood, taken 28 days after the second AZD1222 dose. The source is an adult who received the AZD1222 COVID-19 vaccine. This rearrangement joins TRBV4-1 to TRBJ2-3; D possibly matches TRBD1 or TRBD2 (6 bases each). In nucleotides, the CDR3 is TGCGCCAGCAGCCAATGGGGGGCGCGCAGGGATACGCAGTATTTT. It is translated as CASSQWGARRDTQYF.